This TCR beta chain was captured by sequencing in a study of T cells in tuberculosis. Findings of the study overall: The stringent gate may have excluded weak CD1B-GMM tetramer binders.

Sorting used thawed, overnight-rested PBMC stained with anti-CD3, a viability dye and GMM-loaded CD1B tetramer. The CD1B tetramers carried C32 glucose monomycolate purified from Rhodococcus equi. Clones were read by immunoSEQ multiplex PCR, and TCRdb kept only the in-frame ones, dropping some. The table has tens of thousands of clones, just over 90% seen once. This CDR3 has 15 residues. V trimming: 9 bases; J trimming: 6 bases; junction bases outside the gene matches: 14. Looked up from germline, CDR1 is LNHNV and CDR2 is YYDKDF (reference sequence). The clonotype originates from an adult woman with latent tuberculosis. The rearrangement links TRBV15 to TRBJ2-3; 8 bases are a match to TRBD1. Sequenced sample: CD1b-GMM tetramer-negative cells sorted from PBMCs. As DNA, the CDR3 is TGTGCCACATCCGGCCTAAGGACAGGGCGGGATACGCAGTATTTT. This sequence encodes CATSGLRTGRDTQYF.